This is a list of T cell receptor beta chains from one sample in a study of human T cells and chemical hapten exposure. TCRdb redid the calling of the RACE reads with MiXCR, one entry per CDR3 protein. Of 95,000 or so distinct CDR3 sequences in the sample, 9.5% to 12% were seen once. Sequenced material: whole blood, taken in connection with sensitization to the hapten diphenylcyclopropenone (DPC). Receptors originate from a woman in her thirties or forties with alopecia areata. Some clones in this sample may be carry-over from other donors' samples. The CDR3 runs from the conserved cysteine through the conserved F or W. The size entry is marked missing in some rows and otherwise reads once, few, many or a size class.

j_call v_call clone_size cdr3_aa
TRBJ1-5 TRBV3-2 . CASKFVSDYSNQPQHF
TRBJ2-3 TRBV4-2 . CASSQGLRTDGGGTDTQYF
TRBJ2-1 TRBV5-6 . CASSPSRGLPKHNEQFF
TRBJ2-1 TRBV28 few CASRGAGTNNEQFF
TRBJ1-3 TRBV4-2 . CASSQDATAGNTIYF
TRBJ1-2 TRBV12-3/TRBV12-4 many CASSLDFYGYTF
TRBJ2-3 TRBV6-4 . CASSDSSGGGTDTQYF
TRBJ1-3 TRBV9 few CASSVADDRSENTIYF
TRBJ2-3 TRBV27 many CASSYYPTDTQYF
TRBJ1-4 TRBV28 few CASSRDSFQPKLFF
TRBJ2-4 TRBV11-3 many CASSLGPSTDIQYF
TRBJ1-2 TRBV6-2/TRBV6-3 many CASSYERISYTF
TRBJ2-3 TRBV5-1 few CASSSHRGSTDTQYF
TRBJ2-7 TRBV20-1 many CSARGQLAGVSYEQYF
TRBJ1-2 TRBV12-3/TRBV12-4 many CASTGTDSFWWGYTF
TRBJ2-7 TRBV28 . CASSSPQGVEQYF
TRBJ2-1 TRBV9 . CASSVTTGNEQFF
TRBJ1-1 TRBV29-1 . CSVGGPMNTEAFF
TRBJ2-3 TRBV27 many CASSNRGGPDTQYF
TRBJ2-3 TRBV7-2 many CASSPWRTSTDTQYF
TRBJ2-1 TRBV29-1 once CSVDGTSNEQFF
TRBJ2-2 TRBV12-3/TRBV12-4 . CASTDDRLNTGELFF
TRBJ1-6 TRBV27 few CASQLRQGSSPLHF
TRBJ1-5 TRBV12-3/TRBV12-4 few CASSFWGGGNQPQHF
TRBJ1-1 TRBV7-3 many CASSLTGGPEAFF
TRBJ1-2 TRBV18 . CASSPRRPSPELAF
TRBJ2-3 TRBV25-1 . CASSDPGTGGADTQYF
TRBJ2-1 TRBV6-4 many CASSLQGTDEQFF
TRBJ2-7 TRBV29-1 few CSVGTGGHEQYF
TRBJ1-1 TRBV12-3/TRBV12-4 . CASLRTLNTEAFF
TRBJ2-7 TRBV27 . CASSFQGASYEQYF
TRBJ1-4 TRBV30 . CAWSRPGEGGLFF
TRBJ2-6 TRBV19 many CASSIRTGNSGANVLTF
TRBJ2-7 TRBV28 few CASSQSTMREQYF
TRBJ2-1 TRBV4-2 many CASSQGVTGAWNEQFF
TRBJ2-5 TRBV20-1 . CSAKGDQQESQETQYF
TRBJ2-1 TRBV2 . CASSQSGDRGPHEQFF
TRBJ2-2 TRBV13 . CDSSSPDRGVNTGELFF
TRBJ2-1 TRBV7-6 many CASSLVGGSASNEQFF
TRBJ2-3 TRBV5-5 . CASSRGVSTDTQYF
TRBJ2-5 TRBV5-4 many CASSFSRKETQYF
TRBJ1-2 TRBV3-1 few CASSPQGYYGYTF
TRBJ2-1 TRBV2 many CASNTGEGYNEQFF
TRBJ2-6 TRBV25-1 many CASMGQAGANVLTF
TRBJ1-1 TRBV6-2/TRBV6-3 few CASSLWQSNTEAFF
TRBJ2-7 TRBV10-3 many CATQRTGGGEQYF